Reported below is one T cell receptor (beta chain). The specificity of this receptor is unknown. Per-nucleotide qualities are absent, and no much larger clonotype sits a single base away. In the paper's terms, the treatment or condition label means: live attenuated yellow fever vaccine strain. PBMCs were isolated from peripheral blood using a standard Ficoll-Paque protocol. CD4 and CD8 T-cell fractions were isolated with Dynabeads CD4 and CD8 positive selection kits. TriZol was used to extract RNA from bulk PBMCs, from CD4 and CD8 fractions, and from dextramer-positive and dextramer-negative fractions. This sample is part of a study of T cells after yellow fever vaccination (dated by TCRdb to about 2019). Study-level background: The SMART-Seq v4 Ultra Low Input RNA kit was used to prepare libraries from fractions with low cell numbers. Bulk TCR alpha and beta repertoires were sequenced longitudinally to track T-cell clones before and after primary and booster YFV17D yellow fever vaccination. The cohort comprised two healthy male donors, one aged 18 to 30 and one aged 30 to 40 years. Blood samples were taken at several timepoints before and after primary and secondary immunization, and bulk PBMC replicates and cell subsets were isolated. Broader findings and caveats from the paper: A small share of clonotypes was detected in both CD4 and CD8 compartments, with the overlap likely arising from convergent recombination. Only a couple of donors were included in the study, so the extent to which the findings can be generalized is limited. Computational filtering was needed because FACS-sorted repertoires could contain abundant contaminating clonotypes from the bulk population. Most clones expanded after primary vaccination were re-detected after the booster (approximately 96% of CD4 and around 88% of CD8), suggesting broad memory maintenance. Compared with the primary T-cell response, the secondary T-cell response was faster but weaker, reaching its peak on day 5 rather than on day 15.

Sequencing was carried out with an Illumina NovaSeq 6000. TCR cDNA was synthesized by 5'RACE template switching, which introduced a universal primer site and unique molecular identifiers. Priming for cDNA synthesis came from both the TCR alpha and TCR beta constant segments. Libraries were amplified in two PCR steps, with sample barcodes and sequencing adapters added in the second step. Sequencing of the libraries was done on either Illumina HiSeq 2500 (2x100 bp) or NovaSeq (2x150 bp). On the study's bioinformatics: MIGEC was used to demultiplex reads and collapse the reads into UMI consensus sequences, and MiXCR was used for V(D)J alignment. Vaccine-responding clonotypes were identified with edgeR using replicate PBMC samples, with FDR below 0.01 and a log2 fold change above 5 up to day 15 being required. Each bulk clonotype was labeled CD4 or CD8 based on which sequenced repertoire, CD4 or CD8, contained the clonotype at higher abundance. TCRdb itself trimmed the public reads at Q25 with fastp, ran MiXCR and retained productive beta chains. Entries that share a CDR3 protein sequence are merged under the most common genes and DNA. These V and J calls are TCRdb output, not the study's own analysis. Recorded for this sample are about 340,000 distinct CDR3 sequences; around an eighth of them occurred a single time. The ten largest clonotypes hold 3.2% of the sample.

Per the germline V gene, MDHEN is the CDR1 and SYDVKM is the CDR2. The CDR3 goes from the cysteine to the phenylalanine over 13 residues. Left in the record is the CDR3 DNA by itself, 39 bases read in frame from the first base. V has 10 bases trimmed and J has 5 bases trimmed; junction bases matching no gene number 10. Recombination joined TRBV28 with TRBJ2-5, with 7 bases matching TRBD1. This clonotype was sampled from a young man who received the YFV17D yellow fever vaccine. The specimen comprised CD4+ T cells sorted from PBMCs, sampled 15 days after the yellow fever booster vaccination. The nucleotide sequence is given as TGTGCCACTTTACCAGGGGGACGGGAGACCCAGTACTTC. Its protein reads: CATLPGGRETQYF.